This T cell receptor beta chain derives from a study of vaccination and CD4 T cells after COVID-19. Trimming took 5 bases from V and 5 from J, leaving 18 bases between them. The CDR3 covers 15 residues. Germline values: CDR1 SGHVS, CDR2 FNYEAQ. Time point: late sampling 161 to 241 days after vaccination in a few convalescent patients. The treatment is: roughly 11-day PBMC culture with coronavirus spike peptide pools or control peptides (ViraFEST assay). First, ViraFEST expanded antigen-specific T cells with peptide pools, and next it sequenced the TCRs. Sequencing of DNA taken from cultured CD4+ T cells relied on the Oncomine TCR Beta short-read assay. The authors extracted genomic DNA from cultured CD4+ T cells. TCRdb ran MiXCR on the PCR reads and lists one entry per CDR3 protein. The sample carries 20,000 to 25,000 distinct CDR3 sequences, around 37% recorded once. Notes on this clonotype: Its antigen is undetermined.

This chain uses TRBV7-6 with TRBJ2-5; possible D gene TRBD2, 5 bases. The origin of this receptor is a human donor who had recovered from COVID-19. Sequencing was performed on CD4+ T cells from blood, cultured in vitro, taken about 7 months after SARS-CoV-2 vaccination. CDR3 protein: CASSPQLTPGETQYF. The CDR3 coding sequence is TGTGCCAGCAGCCCCCAGTTGACACCGGGGGAGACCCAGTACTTC.